The 21 T cell receptor beta chains presented below share a single source sample, sequenced in a study of blood T cell repertoires in COVID-19. Method: immunoSEQ multiplex PCR; TCRdb's copy keeps in-frame clones and lacks some. Among fewer than 250,000 clones listed, 86% were seen once. Material for sequencing was PBMCs or T cells enriched from blood (not recorded which). Receptors were obtained from a woman aged 40-49 years in a cohort exposed to, infected with or recovered from COVID-19 (not recorded which).

V and J are TRBV6-1 and TRBJ1-2; perhaps TRBD1 as D (5 bases). This CDR3 spans 14 amino acids. CDR1 is MNHNS, CDR2 SASEGT, per germline. Trimming pared 0 bases from V and 5 bases from J, leaving 10 bases between. The CDR3 protein is CASSEAGQSYGYTF. Here the CDR3 DNA reads TGTGCCAGCAGTGAAGCGGGGCAGAGTTATGGCTACACCTTC.

This clone was counted a single time. This chain joins TRBV12-3 or TRBV12-4 and TRBJ2-7, with a weak D call TRBD1 (6 bases). Trimming shortened V by 3 bases and J by 5 bases, and 11 bases separated the two germline ends. The CDR3 runs 13 residues. Written as DNA, the CDR3 is TGTGCCAGCAGTTTTAACAGGGCAAACGAGCAGTACTTC. Its translation: CASSFNRANEQYF.

The V and J genes are TRBV28 and TRBJ1-2; D is ambiguous. CDR1 is MDHEN and CDR2 is SYDVKM in the germline V gene. The CDR3 consists of 13 residues. Trimming took 3 bases from V and 7 from J, leaving 12 bases between them. CDR3 in DNA: TGTGCCAGCAGTTTCACTCTACGGGGTGGCTACACCTTC. It encodes CASSFTLRGGYTF.

The chain links TRBV10-3 to TRBJ2-7, with TRBD2 identical over 10 bases. Germline CDR1 is ENHRY and CDR2 is SYGVKD. With 11 bases clipped from V and 2 bases from J, the junction kept 9 bases outside the gene matches. The CDR3 runs to 14 residues. Here the CDR3 DNA reads TGTGCCCAAGCCAGCGGGGGGGCCCCCTACGAGCAGTACTTC. This gives the protein CAQASGGAPYEQYF.

The chain couples TRBV24-1 to TRBJ2-1, with D possibly being TRBD1 (6 bases). V lost 3 bases to trimming and J lost 2 bases, with 25 bases between them. The CDR3 totals 20 residues. Germline CDR1 KGHDR, CDR2 SFDVKD. The DNA for the CDR3 is TGTGCCACCAGTGATCCCACATTCCCCGGGACAAGGGTGCCCTACAATGAGCAGTTCTTC. It is translated as CATSDPTFPGTRVPYNEQFF.

V usage is TRBV7-6 and J usage is TRBJ2-2; D possibly corresponds to TRBD2 (5 bases). This CDR3 comprises 15 residues. Germline-derived CDR1 and CDR2 are SGHVS and FNYEAQ. Trimming took off 1 base at V and 6 bases at J, with 12 bases between the two ends. In nucleotides, the CDR3 is TGTGCCAGCAGCTTAGTCGCTAGCTTCCCCGGGGAGCTGTTTTTT. Amino acids: CASSLVASFPGELFF.

V usage is TRBV11-2 and J usage is TRBJ2-1, with 8 bases lining up with TRBD2. V was pared by 5 bases and J by 4 bases, with 7 bases of the junction left unmatched. Germline loops: CDR1 SGHAT, CDR2 FQNNGV. The CDR3 is 15 residues long. CDR3 in amino acids: CASSRGGGDYNEQFF. The CDR3 DNA reads TGTGCCAGCAGCCGGGGGGGCGGGGATTACAATGAGCAGTTCTTC.

The rearrangement links TRBV6-5 to TRBJ1-3; 10 nucleotides match TRBD1. Germline trimming cut 7 bases from V and 6 bases from J; bases unmatched to any gene: 6. From germline, CDR1 is MNHEY and CDR2 SVGAGI. The CDR3 is 14 amino acids. CDR3 DNA sequence: TGTGCCAGCACCAAAGACAGGGGGCCAAACACCATATATTTT. This translates into CASTKDRGPNTIYF.

The CDR3 here is CASSLGRAGPYNEQFF. In nucleotides, the CDR3 is TGTGCCAGCAGCTTAGGCCGGGCGGGGCCGTACAATGAGCAGTTCTTC. The chain uses TRBV7-2 and TRBJ2-1, with a weak D call TRBD2 (6 bases). V lost 1 base and J 4 bases, leaving 14 bases between the germline ends. The CDR3 runs 16 residues. From germline, CDR1 is SGHTA and CDR2 FQGNSA. Based on the CDR3 plus reference TRBV7-2 and TRBJ2-1, the full variable domain is GAGVSQSPSNKVTEKGKDVELRCDPISGHTALYWYRQSLGQGLEFLIYFQGNSAPDKSGLPSDRFSAERTGGSVSTLTIQRTQQEDSAVYLCASSLGRAGPYNEQFFGPGTRLTVL.

This sequence joins TRBV19 and TRBJ2-5; possible D gene TRBD1, 7 bases. This CDR3 has 16 amino acids. The V gene's germline CDR1 is LNHDA and CDR2 SQIVND (reference sequence). Deletions cut 5 bases from V and 3 bases from J, with 19 bases between. CDR3 residues: CASSPPGQWREETQYF. The CDR3, as DNA: TGTGCCAGTAGTCCACCGGGACAGTGGAGGGAAGAGACCCAGTACTTC. The variable domain in full, with the rest retrieved from reference TRBV19 and TRBJ2-5, is DGGITQSPKYLFRKEGQNVTLSCEQNLNHDAMYWYRQDPGQGLRLIYYSQIVNDFQKGDIAEGYSVSREKKESFPLTVTSAQKNPTAFYLCASSPPGQWREETQYFGPGTRLLVL.

About this clone: Other DNA sequences in this specimen translate into the identical CDR3. J is TRBJ1-6 and V is TRBV5-1; 9 bases are a match to TRBD1. Germline V CDR1 and CDR2: SGHRS, YFSETQ. V lost 4 bases, J lost 0 bases, and 5 bases stayed unmatched. This CDR3 spans 17 amino acids. CDR3 sequence: CASSLGQGSSYNSPLHF. The DNA of the CDR3 is TGCGCCAGCAGCCTCGGACAGGGGAGCTCCTATAATTCACCCCTCCACTTT.

This rearrangement joins TRBV7-4 to TRBJ1-3, with 7 bases aligning to TRBD1. Germline CDR1 and CDR2: SGHVT and SQSDAQ. The CDR3 is 21 amino acids. The V and J ends lost 3 bases and 0 bases, in that order; junction bases with no gene match: 20. CDR3 nucleotides: TGTGCCAGCAGCTTCCCCCGAGCGGACAGGCTCCACCAAGTCTCTGGAAACACCATATATTTT. This sequence encodes CASSFPRADRLHQVSGNTIYF.

J is TRBJ2-1 and V is TRBV7-6; possible D gene TRBD2, 7 bases. This CDR3 spans 21 amino acids. Looked up from germline, CDR1 is SGHVS and CDR2 is FNYEAQ. V was shortened by 0 bases and J by 0 bases, with 24 bases between the two germline ends. The CDR3 loop is CASSLALGGGHSTGSYNEQFF. CDR3 nucleotides: TGTGCCAGCAGCTTAGCTCTTGGGGGGGGACATTCGACAGGCTCCTACAATGAGCAGTTCTTC.

V is TRBV11-3 and J is TRBJ2-5; 11 bases map to TRBD2. The CDR3 covers 16 residues. Germline V CDR1 and CDR2: SGHNT, YENEEA. With V trimmed by 3 bases and J by 5 bases, 8 bases remained unmatched. Here the CDR3 reads CASSLILAGEGETQYF. The CDR3 nucleotides are TGTGCCAGCAGCTTGATACTAGCGGGAGAGGGGGAGACCCAGTACTTC.

The chain recombines TRBV25-1 with TRBJ1-4; perhaps TRBD1 as D (5 bases). The CDR3 is made up of 15 amino acids. Germline assignment: CDR1 MGHDK and CDR2 SYGVNS. Trimming left V 2 bases short and J 8 bases short, with 15 bases between. CDR3 nucleotide sequence: TGTGCCAGCAGTGAAAATGGGGGGAGAGGGGAAAAACTGTTTTTT. Translation gives CASSENGGRGEKLFF.

The table lists this clone with a few counts. The CDR3 reads CASSLPGGAKNIQYF. Here the CDR3 DNA reads TGTGCCAGCAGCCTCCCCGGAGGGGCCAAAAACATTCAGTACTTC. The chain combines TRBV7-8 with TRBJ2-4; maybe TRBD2 (6 bases). Trimming removed 5 bases from V and 1 base from J, with 12 bases in between. The germline V gene encodes CDR1 SGHVS and CDR2 FQNEAQ. This CDR3 region has 15 residues.

The genes are TRBV18 and TRBJ1-6; D is possibly TRBD1 (5 bases). The germline V gene has CDR1 KGHSH and CDR2 LQKENI. The CDR3 contains 14 residues. V was clipped by 3 bases and J by 10 bases, with 13 bases between them. This CDR3 reads CASSPGGVGSPLHF. Written as DNA, the CDR3 is TGTGCCAGCTCACCGGGAGGGGTAGGGTCACCCCTCCACTTT. Full variable domain (outside the CDR3, taken from reference TRBV18 and TRBJ1-6): NAGVMQNPRHLVRRRGQEARLRCSPMKGHSHVYWYRQLPEEGLKFMVYLQKENIIDESGMPKERFSAEFPKEGPSILRIQQVVRGDSAAYFCASSPGGVGSPLHFGNGTRLTVT.

The V gene is TRBV7-8, the J gene TRBJ2-1; a possible D gene is TRBD2 (6 bases). Germline loops: CDR1 SGHVS, CDR2 FQNEAQ. This CDR3 contains 15 residues. Trimming left V 0 bases short and J 3 bases short, with 9 bases between. CDR3 loop: CASSLASGVYNEQFF. The CDR3 region has the DNA TGTGCCAGCAGCTTAGCTAGCGGAGTCTACAATGAGCAGTTCTTC.

The chain carries TRBV2 and TRBJ2-3, with 8 bases aligning to TRBD2. The length of the CDR3 is 18 residues. Looked up from germline, CDR1 is SNHLY and CDR2 is FYNNEI. The J segment lost 4 bases and the V segment lost 6 bases, leaving 18 bases of the junction unmatched. CDR3 bases: TGTGCCAGCAGCCCCATGCGGGGGGAGGGCCGGAGAGCAGATACGCAGTATTTT. Protein: CASSPMRGEGRRADTQYF. Filled out from reference TRBV2 and TRBJ2-3, the complete variable domain reads EPEVTQTPSHQVTQMGQEVILRCVPISNHLYFYWYRQILGQKVEFLVSFYNNEISEKSEIFDDQFSVERPDGSNFTLKIRSTKLEDSAMYFCASSPMRGEGRRADTQYFGPGTRLTVL.

The chain joins TRBV5-5 to TRBJ1-1; 7 nucleotides align to TRBD1. J was trimmed by 7 bases and V by 0 bases; bases with no gene match: 0. Germline CDR1 SGHKS, CDR2 YYEKEE (reference sequence). The CDR3 covers 12 residues. The CDR3 sequence is CASSLGDSEAFF. The CDR3 nucleotides read TGTGCCAGCAGCTTGGGGGACAGTGAAGCTTTCTTT.

This clone occurred many times. The chain recombines TRBV5-1 with TRBJ1-4; 7 bases are shared with TRBD1. This CDR3 is 13 amino acids long. Unmatched junction bases numbered 4, after V lost 4 bases and J lost 7 bases. Germline CDR1 SGHRS, CDR2 YFSETQ. CDR3 coding DNA: TGCGCCAGCAGCGGGGACAGTAGTGAAAAACTGTTTTTT. Protein: CASSGDSSEKLFF.